One and the same sample provided the 14 T cell receptor beta chains below, sequenced in a study of blood T cell repertoires in COVID-19. TCRdb's table, derived via immunoSEQ multiplex PCR, lists solely in-frame clones and lacks some. The table records 60,000 to 95,000 clones, 80% to 90% of them present only once. The sequencing input was peripheral blood. All receptors derive from a woman aged 50 to 60 with acute or convalescent COVID-19.

V and J are TRBV19 and TRBJ1-3; D is unresolved. Germline values: CDR1 LNHDA, CDR2 SQIVND (reference sequence). The CDR3 sequence is 15 residues long. Trimming removed 6 bases from V and 2 bases from J, with 14 bases in between. The DNA of the CDR3 is TGTGCCAGTAGGGAGCGGGGTTCGCCTGGAAACACCATATATTTT. This sequence encodes CASRERGSPGNTIYF.

The V and J genes are TRBV5-8 and TRBJ1-5, with D possibly TRBD1 on 6 matching bases. From germline, CDR1 is SGHTS and CDR2 YDEGEE. The CDR3 runs 15 residues. Trimming cost V 4 bases and J 0 bases, with 11 bases left between them. The CDR3 nucleotides read TGTGCCAGCAGCCCAGGACAGTTTAGCAATCAGCCCCAGCATTTT. Translation: CASSPGQFSNQPQHF. Full variable domain (rest looked up from reference TRBV5-8 and TRBJ1-5): EAGVTQSPTHLIKTRGQQATLRCSPISGHTSVYWYQQALGLGLQFLLWYDEGEERNRGNFPPRFSGRQFPNYSSELNVNALELEDSALYLCASSPGQFSNQPQHFGDGTRLSIL.

V is TRBV7-2 and J is TRBJ2-5; 11 positions agree with TRBD1. The V and J ends lost 5 bases and 7 bases, in that order; junction bases with no gene match: 6. The CDR3 totals 14 residues. Germline V gene data show CDR1 as SGHTA and CDR2 as FQGNSA. The CDR3 region is CASSRDRGRGTQYF. CDR3 nucleotide sequence: TGTGCCAGCAGCCGGGACAGGGGGAGGGGGACCCAGTACTTC.

This clone was counted between two and nine times. The V call is TRBV5-1, the J call TRBJ1-1; 10 bases are shared with TRBD1. This CDR3 spans 15 amino acids. CDR1 and CDR2 (germline): SGHRS, YFSETQ. The trim removed 4 bases at V and 2 bases at J, leaving 5 bases unmatched. CDR3 residues: CASSVGQGGNTEAFF. CDR3 DNA: TGCGCCAGCAGCGTCGGACAGGGGGGTAACACTGAAGCTTTCTTT.

J is TRBJ2-3 and V is TRBV29-1, with TRBD2 as a possible D gene (6 bases). Trimming took off 7 bases at V and 13 bases at J, with 24 bases between the two ends. Germline V CDR1 and CDR2: SQVTM, ANQGSEA. The CDR3 has 13 residues. The CDR3 region has the DNA TGCAGCGGAAGTCAGGTCGGGACTCCAGGAGAGTATTTT. Its translation: CSGSQVGTPGEYF.

The rearrangement uses TRBV28 and TRBJ1-5; 9 nucleotides match TRBD1. The CDR3 covers 16 residues. Germline CDR1 and CDR2: MDHEN and SYDVKM. Unmatched junction bases numbered 8, after V lost 6 bases and J lost 2 bases. The CDR3 is CASRITGGWGNQPQHF. Written as DNA, the CDR3 is TGTGCCAGCAGGATAACAGGGGGCTGGGGCAATCAGCCCCAGCATTTT. Full variable domain (missing parts from reference TRBV28 and TRBJ1-5): DVKVTQSSRYLVKRTGEKVFLECVQDMDHENMFWYRQDPGLGLRLIYFSYDVKMKEKGDIPEGYSVSREKKERFSLILESASTNQTSMYLCASRITGGWGNQPQHFGDGTRLSIL.

This rearrangement joins TRBV27 to TRBJ1-1; D gene uncertain. Trimming left V 4 bases short and J 6 bases short, with 6 bases between. This CDR3 is 11 amino acids long. Germline values: CDR1 MNHEY, CDR2 SMNVEV (reference sequence). CDR3 region: CASSSVSEAFF. The CDR3 bases are TGTGCCAGCAGTTCAGTGTCTGAAGCTTTCTTT.

This rearrangement joins TRBV28 to TRBJ1-6; D remains unclear. Germline lookup yields CDR1 MDHEN and CDR2 SYDVKM. The CDR3 loop spans 15 amino acids. V dropped 3 bases and J dropped 7 bases, with 13 bases sitting between them. The CDR3 DNA reads TGTGCCAGCAGTTTTGTGGCTTCCACGAATTCACCCCTCCACTTT. Protein: CASSFVASTNSPLHF.

The chain has TRBV7-2 and TRBJ1-5; D is unclear. Germline V gene data show CDR1 as SGHTA and CDR2 as FQGNSA. V gave up 1 base and J gave up 11 bases, with 15 bases separating them. This CDR3 contains 14 residues. The CDR3 spells CASSLGDREEAQHF. The CDR3 coding sequence is TGTGCCAGCAGCTTAGGTGACCGGGAAGAGGCCCAGCATTTT.

The V and J genes are TRBV14 and TRBJ2-7; TRBD2 matches at 7 bases. V was clipped by 3 bases and J by 2 bases; unmatched bases: 4. In germline, CDR1 is SGHDN, CDR2 FVKESK. CDR3 length: 14 residues. CDR3 coding DNA: TGTGCCAGCAGCCATGGTCGGGGGGCCTACGAGCAGTACTTC. Its protein is CASSHGRGAYEQYF. The full variable domain, with the rest looked up from reference TRBV14 and TRBJ2-7, is EAGVTQFPSHSVIEKGQTVTLRCDPISGHDNLYWYRRVMGKEIKFLLHFVKESKQDESGMPNNRFLAERTGGTYSTLKVQPAELEDSGVYFCASSHGRGAYEQYFGPGTRLTVT.

The chain is built from TRBV13 and TRBJ1-2, with 11 bases aligning to TRBD1. This CDR3 has 16 amino acids. J was trimmed by 7 bases and V by 0 bases; bases with no gene match: 7. The germline V gene has CDR1 PRHDT and CDR2 FYEKMQ (reference sequence). CDR3 coding DNA: TGTGCCAGCAGCTTAGGATGGACAGGGGGCTCTGGTGGCTACACCTTC. This encodes CASSLGWTGGSGGYTF.

The gene calls are TRBV5-1 and TRBJ2-1, with TRBD2 identical over 9 bases. The CDR3 is 16 residues long. V gave up 7 bases and J gave up 4 bases; unmatched junction bases: 12. The germline V gene has CDR1 SGHRS and CDR2 YFSETQ. The CDR3 here is CASRLSYAGGYNEQFF. For the CDR3, the DNA is TGCGCCAGCCGACTTAGCTACGCGGGAGGGTACAATGAGCAGTTCTTC. Full variable domain (outside the CDR3, taken from reference TRBV5-1 and TRBJ2-1): KAGVTQTPRYLIKTRGQQVTLSCSPISGHRSVSWYQQTPGQGLQFLFEYFSETQRNKGNFPGRFSGRQFSNSRSEMNVSTLELGDSALYLCASRLSYAGGYNEQFFGPGTRLTVL.

The chain has TRBV7-8 and TRBJ1-4, with 9 bases matching TRBD1. This CDR3 spans 14 amino acids. Unmatched junction bases numbered 2, after V lost 2 bases and J lost 7 bases. Germline CDR1 is SGHVS and CDR2 is FQNEAQ. CDR3 DNA sequence: TGTGCCAGCAGCTTATGGGACAGGGCTGAAAAACTGTTTTTT. This gives the protein CASSLWDRAEKLFF.

This clone was picked up a small number of times. The rearrangement uses TRBV3-1 (or the pseudogene TRBV3-2) and TRBJ2-1, with 12 bases identical to TRBD1. CDR3 length: 15 residues. V was clipped by 0 bases and J by 7 bases; unmatched bases: 1. Germline lookup yields CDR1 LGHDT and CDR2 YNNKEL (reference sequence). CDR3 residues: CASSQEGQGANEQFF. The CDR3 DNA reads TGTGCCAGCAGCCAAGAGGGACAGGGGGCGAATGAGCAGTTCTTC.